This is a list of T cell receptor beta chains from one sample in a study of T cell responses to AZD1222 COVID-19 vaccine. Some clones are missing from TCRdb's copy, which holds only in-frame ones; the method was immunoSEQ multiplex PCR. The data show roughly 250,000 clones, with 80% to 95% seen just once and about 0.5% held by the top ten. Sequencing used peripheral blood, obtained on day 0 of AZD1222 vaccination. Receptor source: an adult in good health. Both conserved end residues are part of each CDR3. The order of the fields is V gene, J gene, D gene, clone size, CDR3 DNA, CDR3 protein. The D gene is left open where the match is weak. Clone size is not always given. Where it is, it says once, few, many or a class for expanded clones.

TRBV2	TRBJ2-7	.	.	TGTGCCAGCACCCCGGGGCTGGCCACCTACGAGCAGTACTTC	CASTPGLATYEQYF
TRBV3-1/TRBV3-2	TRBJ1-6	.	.	TGTGCCAGCAGCCAAGATTCATGGGGGGGGTCACCCCTCCACTTT	CASSQDSWGGSPLHF
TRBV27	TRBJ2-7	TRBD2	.	TGTGCCAGCAGTCCTCTAGGACTAGCCGACTCCTACGAGCAGTACTTC	CASSPLGLADSYEQYF
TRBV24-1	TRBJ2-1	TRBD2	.	TGTGCCACCAGTGAGACTACTAGCGGGAGTGAAAATGAGCAGTTCTTC	CATSETTSGSENEQFF
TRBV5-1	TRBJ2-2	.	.	TGCGCCAGCAGCTTGGCAGGATCCGGGACCGGGGAGCTGTTTTTT	CASSLAGSGTGELFF
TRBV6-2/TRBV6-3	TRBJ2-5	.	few	TGTGCCAGCAGTTCATGGGGGAGTCAAGAGACCCAGTACTTC	CASSSWGSQETQYF
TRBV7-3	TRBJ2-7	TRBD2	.	TGTGCCAGCAGCTTAGCTAGCGGCTCCTACGAGCAGTACTTC	CASSLASGSYEQYF
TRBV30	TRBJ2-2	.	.	TGTGCCTGGAGTCTTAATGGGTGGGACGGGGAGCTGTTTTTT	CAWSLNGWDGELFF
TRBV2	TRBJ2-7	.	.	TGTGCCAGCAGTGTGGGGGGCTCCTACGAGCAGTACTTC	CASSVGGSYEQYF
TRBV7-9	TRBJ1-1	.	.	TGTGCCAGCAGCTTAGGGGGGGCGCGGACTGAAGCTTTCTTT	CASSLGGARTEAFF
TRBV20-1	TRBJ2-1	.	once	TGCAGTGCTCGTGCGAGGGGTGAGCAGTTCTTC	CSARARGEQFF
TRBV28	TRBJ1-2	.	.	TGTGCCAGCAGTTTAGATGAGGGGCAGGGCTACACCTTC	CASSLDEGQGYTF
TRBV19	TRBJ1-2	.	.	TGTGCCAGTAGCAGCTATGGCTACACCTTC	CASSSYGYTF
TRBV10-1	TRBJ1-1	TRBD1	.	TGCGCCAGCAGTGAGTCGGGGACAGCAGAAGCTTTCTTT	CASSESGTAEAFF
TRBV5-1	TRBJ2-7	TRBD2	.	TGCGCCAGCAGCTTGACTAGCGGGAGCTACGAGCAGTACTTC	CASSLTSGSYEQYF
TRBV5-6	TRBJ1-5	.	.	TGTGCCAGCAGCTGGGGGGGAGGGTTTAATCAGCCCCAGCATTTT	CASSWGGGFNQPQHF
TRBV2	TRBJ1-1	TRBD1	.	TGTGCCAGCAGTGAGCAGGGGGCGTGGGCTTTCTTT	CASSEQGAWAFF
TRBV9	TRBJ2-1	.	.	TGTGCCAGCAGCGCCCCTTACAATGAGCAGTTCTTC	CASSAPYNEQFF
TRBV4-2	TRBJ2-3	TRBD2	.	TGTGCCAGCAGCCAAGATCCGGGACTAGCGGGAGGTGTAGATACGCAGTATTTT	CASSQDPGLAGGVDTQYF
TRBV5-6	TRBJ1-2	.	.	TGTGCCAGCAGCCCGGGGGACCTTACAGGAAACTATGGCTACACCTTC	CASSPGDLTGNYGYTF
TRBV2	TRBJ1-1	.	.	TGTGCCAGCAGTGAACAGTTGAACACTGAAGCTTTCTTT	CASSEQLNTEAFF
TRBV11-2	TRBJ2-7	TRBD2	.	TGTGCCAGCAGGACACCTCGGCTAGCGGGGGCCTCCTACGAGCAGTACTTC	CASRTPRLAGASYEQYF
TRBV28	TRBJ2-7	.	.	TGTGCCAGCAGGGACCGGGCCATCACATCCTACGAGCAGTACTTC	CASRDRAITSYEQYF
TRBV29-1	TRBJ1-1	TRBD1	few	TGCAGCGCCGGGGGCGGACAGGGCGAAGCTTTCTTT	CSAGGGQGEAFF
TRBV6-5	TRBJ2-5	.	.	TGTGCCAGCAGTTACAGTTACCAAGAGACCCAGTACTTC	CASSYSYQETQYF
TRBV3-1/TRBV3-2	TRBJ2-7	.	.	TGTGCCAGCAGCCCTACCTTCTCGGAGACCAGCCTCGCCGAGCAGTACTTC	CASSPTFSETSLAEQYF
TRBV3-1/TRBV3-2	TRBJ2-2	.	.	TGTGCCAGCAGCCCGCCAGTTAGAGTGAACACCGGGGAGCTGTTTTTT	CASSPPVRVNTGELFF
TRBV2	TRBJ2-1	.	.	TGTGCCAGCCTTCTTTACAATGAGCAGTTCTTC	CASLLYNEQFF
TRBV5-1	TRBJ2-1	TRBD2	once	TGCGCCAGCAGCCTCCCCTTGGGTAGCGGGGGAAGCTCCTACAATGAGCAGTTCTTC	CASSLPLGSGGSSYNEQFF
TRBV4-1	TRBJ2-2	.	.	TGCGCCAGCAGCAGGGCAGGGGTTAACACCGGGGAGCTGTTTTTT	CASSRAGVNTGELFF
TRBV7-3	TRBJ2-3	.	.	TGTGCCAGCAGCTTACACGTGTCGCGGGGAAGCACAGATACGCAGTATTTT	CASSLHVSRGSTDTQYF
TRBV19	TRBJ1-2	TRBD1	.	TGTGCCAGTATGTATTCGGGACAGGGAGGCTATGGCTACACCTTC	CASMYSGQGGYGYTF
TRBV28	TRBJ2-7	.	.	TGTGCCAGCCAACCCTGGCGGCTCTCCGAGCAGTACTTC	CASQPWRLSEQYF
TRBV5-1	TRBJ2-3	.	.	TGCGCCAGCAGCTCCGGAGCTAGCACAGATACGCAGTATTTT	CASSSGASTDTQYF
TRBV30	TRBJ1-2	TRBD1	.	TGTGCCTGGAGTGGTCAGAGGGGGCGAGGCTATGGCTACACCTTC	CAWSGQRGRGYGYTF
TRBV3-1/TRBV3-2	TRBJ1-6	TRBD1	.	TGTGCCAGCAGCCAAGATGGGGACAGAGGGAATTCACCCCTCCACTTT	CASSQDGDRGNSPLHF
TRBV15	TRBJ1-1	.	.	TGTGCCACCAGCAGAGATCAACGGCGGTGGGAAAACGTCGCTGAAGCTTTCTTT	CATSRDQRRWENVAEAFF
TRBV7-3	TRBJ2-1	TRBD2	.	TGTGCCAGCAGCCCTAATAGCGGGGGGGCCCATGAGCAGTTCTTC	CASSPNSGGAHEQFF
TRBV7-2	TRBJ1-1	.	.	TGTGCCAGCAGCTTAGAGTCAGGCTCCGGTACTGAAGCTTTCTTT	CASSLESGSGTEAFF
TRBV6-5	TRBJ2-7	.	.	TGTGCCAGCCCTCGGGGAGAGCAGTACTTC	CASPRGEQYF
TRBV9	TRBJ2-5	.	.	TGTGCCAGCAGCGTAGCGGGAGTTGGAGAGACCCAGTACTTC	CASSVAGVGETQYF
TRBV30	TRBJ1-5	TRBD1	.	TGTGCCTGGGGGACAGCCCAAAACAATCAGCCCCAGCATTTT	CAWGTAQNNQPQHF